This T cell receptor beta chain is drawn from a study of shared clonotypes between healthy human individuals. This CDR3 is built from 13 residues. In germline, CDR1 is LNHDA, CDR2 SQIVND (reference sequence). V shed 10 bases, J shed 5 bases, and the junction held 4 bases outside the gene matches. Produced via immunoSEQ multiplex PCR; TCRdb's table is partial and in-frame only. The sample has approximately 2.5 million clones, over 85% seen once; the top ten hold roughly 0.13%. V gene TRBV19 combines with J gene TRBJ1-4, with 10 positions matching TRBD1. The TCR was taken from a man aged 18 to 29 in good health. The material sequenced was naive CD4+ T cells sorted from blood. Subset defined: CD45RA+ positively selected. CDR3 nucleotide sequence: TGTGCCACCTCGACAGGGGGCAATGAAAAACTGTTTTTT. Residues: CATSTGGNEKLFF.